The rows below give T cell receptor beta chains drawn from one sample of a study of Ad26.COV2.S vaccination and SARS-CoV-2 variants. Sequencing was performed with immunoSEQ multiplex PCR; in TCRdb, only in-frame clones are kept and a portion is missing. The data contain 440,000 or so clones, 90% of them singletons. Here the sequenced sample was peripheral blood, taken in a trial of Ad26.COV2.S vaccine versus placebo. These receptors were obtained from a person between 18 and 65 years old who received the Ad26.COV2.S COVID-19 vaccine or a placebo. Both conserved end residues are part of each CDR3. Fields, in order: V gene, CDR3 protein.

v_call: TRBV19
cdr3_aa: CASSIRGREQYF

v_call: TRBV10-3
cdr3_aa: CAIGETGELFF

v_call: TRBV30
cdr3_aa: CAWSPPGRGLVQPQHF

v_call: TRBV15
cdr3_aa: CATSRDLGGGYGYTF

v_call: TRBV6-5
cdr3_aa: CATLGTHTDTQYF

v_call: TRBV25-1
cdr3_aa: CASSEHRLAGANTGELFF

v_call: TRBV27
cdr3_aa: CASTSRGRVSYNEQFF

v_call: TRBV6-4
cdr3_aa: CASSDSPGRGYTF

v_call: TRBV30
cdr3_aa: CAWGQGRNTIYF

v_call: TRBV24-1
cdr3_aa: CATDSPNNEQFF

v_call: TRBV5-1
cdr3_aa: CASSSGNTGELFF

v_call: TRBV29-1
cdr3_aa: CSVEGGAPGQPQHF

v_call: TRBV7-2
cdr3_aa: CASSPGQGTTYNSPLHF

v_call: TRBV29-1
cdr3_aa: CSAQGGRSYNEQFF

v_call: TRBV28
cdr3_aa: CASFASGRTYEQYF

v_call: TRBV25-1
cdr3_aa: CASSDPRQAQETQYF

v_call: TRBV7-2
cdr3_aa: CASSGIAGGRSDTQYF

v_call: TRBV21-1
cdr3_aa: CASSKARPDGETQYF

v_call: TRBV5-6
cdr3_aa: CASSLGRSNQPQHF

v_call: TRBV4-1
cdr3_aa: CASSQRLAGGDTQYF

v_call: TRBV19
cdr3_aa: CASSITAADYGYTF

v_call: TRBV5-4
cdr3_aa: CASSLSTTGWGEAFF

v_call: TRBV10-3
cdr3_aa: CAISGQGQGSSDTQYF

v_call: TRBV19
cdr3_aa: CASSIAPRTSSHPITQYF

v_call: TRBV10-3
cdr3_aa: CAIRAGGNVETQYF

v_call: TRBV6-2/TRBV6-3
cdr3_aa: CASSYPAGGIWDQPQHF

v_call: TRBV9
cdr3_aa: CASSLRPGLATSSYNEQFF

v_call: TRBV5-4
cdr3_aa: CASSLYRGSSYEQYF

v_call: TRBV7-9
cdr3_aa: CASSLVSYEQYF

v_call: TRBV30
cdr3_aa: CAWAGSSYEQYF

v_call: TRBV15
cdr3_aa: CATSAGRGAEAFF

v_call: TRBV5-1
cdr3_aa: CASSLGGGQGGYEQYF

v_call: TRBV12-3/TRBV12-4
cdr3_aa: CASSSSPTRAQYF

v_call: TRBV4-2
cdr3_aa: CASSQEGDYGYTF

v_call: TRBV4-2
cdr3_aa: CASSSQGSNYGYTF

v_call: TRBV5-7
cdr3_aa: CASSLVGGKEMNTEAFF

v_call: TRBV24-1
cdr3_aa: CATSEYRVAGVGEQFF

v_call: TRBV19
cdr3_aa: CASSSSTPYEQYF

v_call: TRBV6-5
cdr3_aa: CASSRLAGGTGELFF

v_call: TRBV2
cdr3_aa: CASGVTSYNEQFF

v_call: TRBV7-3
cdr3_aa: CASSFGGAETQYF

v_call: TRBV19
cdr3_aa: CASSIEGWESSTDTQYF

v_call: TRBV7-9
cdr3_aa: CASSFGSDTQYF

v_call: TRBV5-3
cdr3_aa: CARSFSRAISYEQYF

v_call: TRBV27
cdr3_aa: CASSSYHRKEKLFF

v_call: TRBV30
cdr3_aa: CAWSPNTGELFF